This is a list of T cell receptor beta chains from one sample in a study of blood T cell repertoires in COVID-19. Clones were sequenced by immunoSEQ multiplex PCR, and TCRdb holds only the in-frame ones, with some missing. The sample yields approximately 63,000 clones, around nine tenths seen once. The sequencing input was peripheral blood. All receptors derive from a woman of 80 years or more with active COVID-19. The CDR3 runs from the conserved cysteine through the conserved F or W. The D gene is left open where the match is weak. Clone size, where shown, is once, few, many, or a class for clones that have expanded.

clone_size: -
j_call: TRBJ2-3
v_call: TRBV7-9
d_call: TRBD2
cdr3_aa: CASSPAAGGPGDTQYF
cdr3_nt: TGTGCCAGCAGCCCCGCCGCGGGGGGGCCTGGAGATACGCAGTATTTT

clone_size: -
j_call: TRBJ2-2
v_call: TRBV5-6
d_call: -
cdr3_aa: CASTFGGTANTGELFF
cdr3_nt: TGTGCCAGCACCTTCGGCGGGACGGCGAACACCGGGGAGCTGTTTTTT

clone_size: once
j_call: TRBJ2-1
v_call: TRBV5-1
d_call: -
cdr3_aa: CASSPSSGNEQFF
cdr3_nt: TGCGCCAGCAGCCCATCGTCGGGGAATGAGCAGTTCTTC

clone_size: -
j_call: TRBJ2-7
v_call: TRBV4-1
d_call: TRBD2
cdr3_aa: CASSRTSGGAYEQYF
cdr3_nt: TGCGCCAGCAGCCGAACTAGCGGGGGGGCCTACGAGCAGTACTTC

clone_size: -
j_call: TRBJ1-4
v_call: TRBV5-1
d_call: -
cdr3_aa: CASSPDSGATNEKLFF
cdr3_nt: TGCGCCAGCAGCCCGGACTCAGGGGCCACTAATGAAAAACTGTTTTTT

clone_size: -
j_call: TRBJ2-1
v_call: TRBV9
d_call: TRBD2
cdr3_aa: CASTSSSGAYNEQFF
cdr3_nt: TGTGCCAGCACCTCCTCTAGCGGGGCCTACAATGAGCAGTTCTTC

clone_size: -
j_call: TRBJ2-3
v_call: TRBV28
d_call: TRBD1
cdr3_aa: CASLPGQRTDTQYF
cdr3_nt: TGTGCCAGCCTCCCGGGACAGAGGACAGATACGCAGTATTTT

clone_size: -
j_call: TRBJ1-2
v_call: TRBV29-1
d_call: -
cdr3_aa: CSALGDRYGYTF
cdr3_nt: TGCAGCGCATTAGGAGATCGTTATGGCTACACCTTC

clone_size: -
j_call: TRBJ2-1
v_call: TRBV6-6
d_call: TRBD2
cdr3_aa: CASTLAGGLYNEQFF
cdr3_nt: TGTGCCAGCACCTTAGCGGGGGGCCTCTACAATGAGCAGTTCTTC

clone_size: -
j_call: TRBJ2-1
v_call: TRBV19
d_call: TRBD1
cdr3_aa: CASSGTGGSYNEQFF
cdr3_nt: TGTGCCAGTAGCGGGACAGGGGGATCCTACAATGAGCAGTTCTTC

clone_size: -
j_call: TRBJ1-3
v_call: TRBV5-1
d_call: -
cdr3_aa: CASSLRGISGNTIYF
cdr3_nt: TGCGCCAGCAGCTTGAGGGGCATCTCTGGAAACACCATATATTTT

clone_size: -
j_call: TRBJ2-1
v_call: TRBV19
d_call: TRBD2
cdr3_aa: CASSPQGLAGYNEQFF
cdr3_nt: TGTGCCAGTAGTCCCCAGGGACTAGCGGGCTACAATGAGCAGTTCTTC

clone_size: -
j_call: TRBJ2-1
v_call: TRBV5-6
d_call: -
cdr3_aa: CASSRGQKQFF
cdr3_nt: TGTGCCAGCAGTCGAGGGCAGAAACAGTTCTTC

clone_size: -
j_call: TRBJ2-3
v_call: TRBV30
d_call: -
cdr3_aa: CAWTATSGTQYF
cdr3_nt: TGTGCCTGGACCGCGACCTCAGGTACGCAGTATTTT

clone_size: -
j_call: TRBJ2-4
v_call: TRBV2
d_call: -
cdr3_aa: CASSEGRGKNIQYF
cdr3_nt: TGTGCCAGCAGTGAGGGTAGAGGCAAAAACATTCAGTACTTC

clone_size: once
j_call: TRBJ2-2
v_call: TRBV5-1
d_call: -
cdr3_aa: CASSQREIRNTGELFF
cdr3_nt: TGCGCCAGCAGCCAAAGGGAGATTCGGAACACCGGGGAGCTGTTTTTT

clone_size: -
j_call: TRBJ2-7
v_call: TRBV28
d_call: -
cdr3_aa: CASSSGGGSYEQYF
cdr3_nt: TGTGCCAGCAGCTCAGGGGGAGGCTCCTACGAGCAGTACTTC

clone_size: -
j_call: TRBJ1-4
v_call: TRBV2
d_call: -
cdr3_aa: CASRDRPYEKLFF
cdr3_nt: TGTGCCAGCAGAGACAGGCCATATGAAAAACTGTTTTTT

clone_size: once
j_call: TRBJ1-5
v_call: TRBV6-2/TRBV6-3
d_call: -
cdr3_aa: CASSYGGSNQPQHF
cdr3_nt: TGTGCCAGCAGTTATGGGGGGAGCAATCAGCCCCAGCATTTT

clone_size: few
j_call: TRBJ2-7
v_call: TRBV28
d_call: -
cdr3_aa: CASSSQVYEQYF
cdr3_nt: TGTGCCAGCAGTTCCCAGGTCTACGAGCAGTACTTC

clone_size: -
j_call: TRBJ2-3
v_call: TRBV4-3
d_call: -
cdr3_aa: CASSQESVRTAGDTQYF
cdr3_nt: TGCGCCAGCAGCCAAGAGTCTGTAAGAACGGCAGGAGATACGCAGTATTTT

clone_size: once
j_call: TRBJ1-1
v_call: TRBV19
d_call: -
cdr3_aa: CASTALNRGNTEAFF
cdr3_nt: TGTGCCAGTACCGCCCTCAACCGGGGGAACACTGAAGCTTTCTTT

clone_size: -
j_call: TRBJ2-1
v_call: TRBV2
d_call: TRBD2
cdr3_aa: CASSASGGAHNEQFF
cdr3_nt: TGTGCCAGCAGTGCGAGCGGGGGGGCTCACAATGAGCAGTTCTTC

clone_size: -
j_call: TRBJ1-1
v_call: TRBV12-3/TRBV12-4
d_call: -
cdr3_aa: CASSLQANTEAFF
cdr3_nt: TGTGCCAGCAGTCTACAGGCGAACACTGAAGCTTTCTTT

clone_size: -
j_call: TRBJ1-2
v_call: TRBV13
d_call: -
cdr3_aa: CASGRGHQTNYGYTF
cdr3_nt: TGTGCCAGCGGCCGGGGACACCAAACTAACTATGGCTACACCTTC

clone_size: -
j_call: TRBJ1-2
v_call: TRBV6-6
d_call: -
cdr3_aa: CASSYSMWTQHYGYTF
cdr3_nt: TGTGCCAGCAGTTACTCGATGTGGACACAGCATTATGGCTACACCTTC

clone_size: -
j_call: TRBJ2-1
v_call: TRBV7-2
d_call: TRBD1
cdr3_aa: CASSSDRGNEQFF
cdr3_nt: TGTGCCAGCAGCTCCGACAGGGGTAATGAGCAGTTCTTC

clone_size: -
j_call: TRBJ2-2
v_call: TRBV4-3
d_call: -
cdr3_aa: CASSQGGYLTGELFF
cdr3_nt: TGCGCCAGCAGCCAAGGAGGATATCTAACCGGGGAGCTGTTTTTT

clone_size: -
j_call: TRBJ2-1
v_call: TRBV5-8
d_call: -
cdr3_aa: CAWRGEQFF
cdr3_nt: TGTGCCTGGAGGGGAGAGCAGTTCTTC

clone_size: few
j_call: TRBJ1-2
v_call: TRBV6-2/TRBV6-3
d_call: -
cdr3_aa: CASSYEAGANYGYTF
cdr3_nt: TGTGCCAGCAGTTACGAGGCGGGGGCCAACTATGGCTACACCTTC

clone_size: -
j_call: TRBJ2-5
v_call: TRBV5-1
d_call: TRBD2
cdr3_aa: CASSLTSGETQYF
cdr3_nt: TGCGCCAGCAGCTTGACTAGCGGAGAGACCCAGTACTTC

clone_size: -
j_call: TRBJ2-3
v_call: TRBV2
d_call: -
cdr3_aa: CASSEWETDTQYF
cdr3_nt: TGTGCCAGCAGTGAATGGGAGACAGATACGCAGTATTTT

clone_size: few
j_call: TRBJ1-2
v_call: TRBV19
d_call: TRBD1
cdr3_aa: CASSSTGDNYGYTF
cdr3_nt: TGTGCCAGTAGTTCGACAGGGGATAACTATGGCTACACCTTC

clone_size: -
j_call: TRBJ1-5
v_call: TRBV28
d_call: -
cdr3_aa: CASSSPGDQPQHF
cdr3_nt: TGTGCCAGCAGTTCCCCAGGGGATCAGCCCCAGCATTTT

clone_size: -
j_call: TRBJ2-7
v_call: TRBV5-5
d_call: TRBD2
cdr3_aa: CASSLELAGIYEQYF
cdr3_nt: TGTGCCAGCAGCTTGGAACTAGCGGGGATCTACGAGCAGTACTTC

clone_size: many
j_call: TRBJ2-3
v_call: TRBV24-1
d_call: -
cdr3_aa: CATGTSTDTQYF
cdr3_nt: TGTGCCACCGGGACTAGCACAGATACGCAGTATTTT

clone_size: -
j_call: TRBJ2-5
v_call: TRBV7-9
d_call: TRBD2
cdr3_aa: CASSLGGGETQYF
cdr3_nt: TGTGCCAGCAGCTTAGGCGGGGGAGAGACCCAGTACTTC

clone_size: -
j_call: TRBJ1-5
v_call: TRBV28
d_call: -
cdr3_aa: CASSLRVTQPQHF
cdr3_nt: TGTGCCAGCAGTTTGAGGGTTACTCAGCCCCAGCATTTT

clone_size: -
j_call: TRBJ2-3
v_call: TRBV7-2
d_call: TRBD2
cdr3_aa: CASSFSGGAADTQYF
cdr3_nt: TGTGCCAGCAGCTTTAGCGGGGGGGCTGCAGATACGCAGTATTTT

clone_size: -
j_call: TRBJ1-2
v_call: TRBV5-1
d_call: -
cdr3_aa: CASSLEPVNYGYTF
cdr3_nt: TGCGCCAGCAGCTTGGAACCAGTTAACTATGGCTACACCTTC

clone_size: -
j_call: TRBJ1-1
v_call: TRBV7-8
d_call: TRBD1
cdr3_aa: CASSADRVGRAFF
cdr3_nt: TGTGCCAGCAGCGCCGACAGGGTGGGGCGGGCTTTCTTT